The 5 T cell receptor beta chains given below trace back to one sample, sequenced in a study of CD8 T cells in ankylosing spondylitis. TCRdb passed the 5' RACE reads through MiXCR, listing each CDR3 protein once. This table has around 25,000 distinct CDR3 sequences, about 2.5% appearing once. Sequenced material: blood, either unsorted or a sorted T cell fraction (not recorded which). The source of these receptors is a female donor with ankylosing spondylitis or in good health (not recorded which).

This clonotype was detected ten times or more. This chain links TRBV9 with TRBJ2-2, with TRBD1 matching over 9 bases. The J segment lost 6 bases and the V segment lost 3 bases, leaving 6 bases of the junction unmatched. The CDR3 extends over 15 amino acids. CDR1 and CDR2 from the germline V gene are SGDLS and YYNGEE. CDR3 region: CASSGSTGGSGELFF. In DNA form, the CDR3 reads TGTGCCAGCAGCGGATCAACAGGGGGCTCCGGGGAGCTGTTTTTT.

This clonotype was observed at least ten times. The J gene is TRBJ2-5, the V gene TRBV9; 8 positions match TRBD2. V dropped 6 bases and J dropped 5; count of bases not matched to a gene: 12. This CDR3 contains 15 residues. Germline lookup yields CDR1 SGDLS and CDR2 YYNGEE. The CDR3 loop reads CASNPRPIAGETQYF. The CDR3 DNA follows: TGTGCCAGCAACCCTCGACCCATAGCGGGGGAGACCCAGTACTTC. The variable domain in full, with the rest retrieved from reference TRBV9 and TRBJ2-5, is DSGVTQTPKHLITATGQRVTLRCSPRSGDLSVYWYQQSLDQGLQFLIQYYNGEERAKGNILERFSAQQFPDLHSELNLSSLELGDSALYFCASNPRPIAGETQYFGPGTRLLVL.

This clonotype was observed many times. The chain combines TRBV9 with TRBJ2-3, with a possible D match to TRBD2 (6 bases). CDR1 is SGDLS and CDR2 is YYNGEE in the germline V gene. The CDR3 has 15 residues. Between the trimmed V and J ends, which lost 0 bases and 2 bases, there was a span of 10 bases. CDR3 nucleotides: TGTGCCAGCAGCGTAGCCGGGGGAGTCACAGATACGCAGTATTTT. This sequence encodes CASSVAGGVTDTQYF.

This clonotype came up many times. The rearrangement joins TRBV9 to TRBJ1-5, with 8 bases matching TRBD1. V was pared by 4 bases and J by 2 bases, with 5 bases of the junction left unmatched. The CDR3 has 15 residues. CDR1 is SGDLS and CDR2 is YYNGEE in the germline V gene. CDR3 sequence reads: CASSTGQAGNQPQHF. The CDR3 coding sequence is TGTGCCAGCAGCACGGGACAGGCTGGCAATCAGCCCCAGCATTTT.

At least ten counts were recorded for this clonotype. The chain is built from TRBV9 and TRBJ2-7; the D call may be TRBD1 or TRBD2 (5 bases each). The CDR3 spans 13 residues. V lost 4 bases to trimming and J lost 6 bases, with 14 bases between them. Germline CDR1 and CDR2: SGDLS and YYNGEE. CDR3: CASSSSPGSEQYF. The CDR3 bases are TGTGCCAGCAGCTCCAGCCCAGGGAGCGAGCAGTACTTC.